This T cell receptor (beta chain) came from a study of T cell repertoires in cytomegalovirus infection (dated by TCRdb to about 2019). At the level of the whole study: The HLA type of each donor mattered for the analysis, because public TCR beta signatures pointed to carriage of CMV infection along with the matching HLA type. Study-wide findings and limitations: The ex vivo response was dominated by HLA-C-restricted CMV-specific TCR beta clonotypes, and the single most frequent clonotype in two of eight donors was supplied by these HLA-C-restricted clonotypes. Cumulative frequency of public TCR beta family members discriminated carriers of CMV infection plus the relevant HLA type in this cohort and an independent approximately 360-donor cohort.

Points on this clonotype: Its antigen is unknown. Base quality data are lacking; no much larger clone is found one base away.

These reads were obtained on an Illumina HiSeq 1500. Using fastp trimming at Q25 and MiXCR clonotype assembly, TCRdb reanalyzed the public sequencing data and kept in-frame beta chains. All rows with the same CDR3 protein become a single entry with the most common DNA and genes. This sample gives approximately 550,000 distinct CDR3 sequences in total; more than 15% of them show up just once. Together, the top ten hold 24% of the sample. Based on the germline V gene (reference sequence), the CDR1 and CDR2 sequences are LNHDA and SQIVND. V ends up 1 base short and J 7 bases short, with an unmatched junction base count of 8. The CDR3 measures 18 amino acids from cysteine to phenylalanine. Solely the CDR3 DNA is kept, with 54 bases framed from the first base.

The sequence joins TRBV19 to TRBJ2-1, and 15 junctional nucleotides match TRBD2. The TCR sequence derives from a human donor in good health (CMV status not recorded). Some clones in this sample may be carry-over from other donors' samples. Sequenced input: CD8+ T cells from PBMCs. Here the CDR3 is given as CASSIGTSGRALVNEQFF. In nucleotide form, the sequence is TGTGCCAGTAGTATAGGGACTAGCGGGAGGGCCCTGGTAAATGAGCAGTTCTTC. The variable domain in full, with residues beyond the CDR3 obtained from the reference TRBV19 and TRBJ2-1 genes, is DGGITQSPKYLFRKEGQNVTLSCEQNLNHDAMYWYRQDPGQGLRLIYYSQIVNDFQKGDIAEGYSVSREKKESFPLTVTSAQKNPTAFYLCASSIGTSGRALVNEQFFGPGTRLTVL.